Following are 2 T cell receptor beta chains from one sample sequenced in a study of T cells of healthy individuals. TCRdb reanalysed the 5' RACE reads using MiXCR and keeps one entry per CDR3 protein. Of about 60,000 distinct CDR3 sequences listed, 15% to 20% are singletons. These receptors were obtained from a human donor in good health.

This clonotype was seen at least ten times. This chain uses TRBV12-3 or TRBV12-4 with TRBJ1-1; D is undetermined. The CDR3 is made up of 14 amino acids. V was trimmed by 2 bases and J by 0 bases, leaving 7 bases between them. The CDR3 DNA reads as TGTGCCAGCAGTTTACACCAAATGAACACTGAAGCTTTCTTT. This codes for CASSLHQMNTEAFF.

The V gene is TRBV29-1, the J gene TRBJ2-2, with unresolved D. The V gene lost 4 bases and the J gene lost 1 base, with 7 bases spanning the gap. CDR3 length equals 13 residues. Germline values: CDR1 SQVTM, CDR2 ANQGSEA. The CDR3 region has the DNA TGCAGCGTTGTAGCTGTGAACACCGGGGAGCTGTTTTTT. Translation gives CSVVAVNTGELFF.